This TCR beta chain was sequenced during a study of PD-1 blockade in classical Hodgkin lymphoma (dated by TCRdb to 2020 to 2022). For the wider study: Nivolumab dosing was 3 mg/kg intravenously every 2 weeks, continuing until either disease progression or unacceptable toxicity. The study used TCR beta sequencing and CyTOF to define a peripheral blood immune signature of response to PD-1 blockade in classical Hodgkin lymphoma. Here is what the overall study found, with its caveats: Among trial patients, those achieving complete response had baseline diversity similar to that of newly diagnosed patients, while diversity was significantly lower in partial responders and progressors. Patients starting nivolumab less than 1 year after ASCT had lower diversity and were excluded from later analyses to avoid confounding by immune reconstitution. Baseline TCR diversity was reported as lower in newly diagnosed patients than in healthy donors, and lower still in relapsed/refractory patients. The study was limited to a single clinical trial cohort, and causes of repertoire differences, possibly disease activity or prior therapy, remained undefined. CD4+ but not CD8+ TCR diversity rose significantly by C4D1 (p=0.0027 vs p=0.16), most apparent in complete responders (p=0.02).

The cysteine opens and the phenylalanine closes a CDR3 of 13 amino acids. Only the CDR3 portion is preserved as DNA: 39 bases, with reading frame beginning at the first base. V loses 5 bases, J loses 1 base, and the germline ends lie 8 bases apart. The germline V gene (reference sequence) sets CDR1 to PRHDT and CDR2 to FYEKMQ. The sample's time point label, decoded: cycle 4 day 1 (C4D1), after 6 weeks of nivolumab. All trial patients had relapsed after autologous stem cell transplantation, with cohorts A, B and C differing in prior brentuximab vedotin exposure. The trial cohort was composed of about 54 patients with relapsed/refractory classical Hodgkin lymphoma, for whom complete response, partial response or progressive disease was recorded as best overall response. In the multi-cohort phase II CheckMate 205 trial, trial patients received single-agent nivolumab. An independent review committee assessed best overall response using the 2007 International Working Group response criteria. Trial PBMCs were collected just before the start of nivolumab (C1D1) and during therapy at cycle 2 day 1 and cycle 4 day 1. Peripheral blood was collected in 8 mL Vacutainer Cell Preparation Tubes, from which PBMCs were isolated by centrifugation and then cryopreserved.

Comments on this clone: The clone's antigen remains unknown. Base-call qualities are not available, and no considerably larger clone is one nucleotide away.

Genomic DNA was isolated using the Qiagen DNeasy kit from unsorted PBMCs as well as from negatively selected CD4+ and CD8+ fractions. Using primers that anneal to V and J segments, immunoSEQ multiplex PCR amplified the TCR beta CDR3 regions. Amplification bias was minimized using a synthetic immune receptor repertoire, and residual bias was removed computationally after sequencing. For the original study's pipeline: Repertoire diversity was quantified as the Shannon entropy index using custom Python scripts. Unsorted, CD4+ and CD8+ repertoires were examined separately, except in combined analyses, for which CD4+ and CD8+ sequences were merged in silico. Clonal expansion was defined as a frequency increase of at least 2-fold after treatment compared with C1D1, and clones undetected at baseline were assigned a pseudocount of 0.5. Clones with 0 or 1 copy at C1D1 were defined as singleton clones, while clones with 2 or more copies were defined as non-singleton clones. By matching protein sequences in sorted samples from the same patient, clones expanded in unsorted samples were annotated as CD4+, CD8+ or unknown. Wilcoxon tests were applied to paired samples to test diversity changes from C1D1 to C4D1. TCRdb holds this immuneACCESS table with in-frame rearrangements only. Some clones are missing; in checked studies, unresolved V genes explain under half, and the rest has no known cause. The V and J calls and clone size are taken from that table; D and trimming were inferred from the DNA. The sample table records 100,000 or so clones; approximately 89% of these occur just once. 15% to 20% of the sample is held by the ten biggest clonotypes.

Recombination linked TRBV13 to TRBJ2-5, with a tentative D gene TRBD1 over 6 matching bases. The material was peripheral blood mononuclear cells (PBMCs), obtained before the fourth cycle of nivolumab. The receptor comes from a human donor with classical Hodgkin lymphoma. The nucleotides are TGTGCCAGCAGCCCGGACAGCCAAGAGACCCAGTACTTC. Translated, it reads CASSPDSQETQYF. The full variable domain, completed from the reference TRBV13 and TRBJ2-5 proteins outside the CDR3, reads AAGVIQSPRHLIKEKRETATLKCYPIPRHDTVYWYQQGPGQDPQFLISFYEKMQSDKGSIPDRFSAQQFSDYHSELNMSSLELGDSALYFCASSPDSQETQYFGPGTRLLVL.